The entry below gives a single TCR beta chain sequence along with its context. The sample is drawn from a study of control samples from healthy donors and cancer patients. V lost 7 bases to trimming and J lost 6 bases; unmatched junction nucleotides: 2. The CDR3 is 12 residues long. The method was immunoSEQ multiplex PCR; TCRdb's version includes in-frame clones alone and lacks a portion of them. The table includes some 82,000 clones, more than 65% detected once. Source material: PBMCs. The source of this sequence is a man in his 60s with head and neck cancer. The V call is TRBV12-3 or TRBV12-4, the J call TRBJ2-2; 7 nucleotides align to TRBD1. CDR3 DNA: TGTGCCAGCAACAGGGGTTCCGGGGAGCTGTTTTTT. Its translation is CASNRGSGELFF.